The clone carrying this TCR beta chain was counted at least ten times. The data are from a study of T cells in Graves' hyperthyroidism and ophthalmopathy. RNA transcripts provided the source from which TCR beta CDR3 regions were amplified. The TCR CDR3 was amplified in a first-round RT-PCR using the HTBI primer set. TCRdb processed the multiplex PCR reads anew with MiXCR; each CDR3 protein has one entry. Seen here are a few hundred thousand distinct CDR3 sequences, around 13% observed once, and the top ten hold less than 20%. V shed 5 bases and J shed 9 bases, with 5 bases lying between them. CDR3 length: 11 amino acids. Germline CDR1 and CDR2: MNHNS and SASEGT.

The sample comprised blood. The source is a woman in her twenties or thirties with Graves' ophthalmopathy. V usage is TRBV6-1 and J usage is TRBJ1-6; D gene unclear. DNA of the CDR3: TGTGCCAGCAGTTACCGTTCACCCCTCCACTTT. This translates into CASSYRSPLHF.